This TCR beta chain emerged from a study of T cell responses to AZD1222 COVID-19 vaccine. The wider study: Pooled samples include second doses given at about 4 or 12 weeks.

Overall study findings and caveats: Spike-specific TCR repertoires showed rising breadth and depth after two AZD1222 doses. Only after the peak T cell response were repertoires sampled. The donor group comprised mostly white British people and more females; the analysis possibly underestimated clonal diversity.

Regarding this clone: What it binds is unknown.

V shed 7 bases and J 7 bases; nucleotides not matched to a gene: 9. From germline, CDR1 is SGHVS and CDR2 FNYEAQ. The CDR3 sequence is 16 residues long. Some clones are missing from TCRdb's copy, which holds only in-frame ones; the method was immunoSEQ multiplex PCR. The repertoire holds around 130,000 clones, with 94% as singletons. V is TRBV7-6 and J is TRBJ2-1, with 14 bases identical to TRBD2. The material sequenced was peripheral blood, taken on day 0 of AZD1222 vaccination. This sequence originates from an adult in good health. The CDR3 sequence is CASTSRLAGGENEQFF. The CDR3 nucleotides read TGTGCCAGCACATCGCGACTAGCGGGAGGGGAAAATGAGCAGTTCTTC.